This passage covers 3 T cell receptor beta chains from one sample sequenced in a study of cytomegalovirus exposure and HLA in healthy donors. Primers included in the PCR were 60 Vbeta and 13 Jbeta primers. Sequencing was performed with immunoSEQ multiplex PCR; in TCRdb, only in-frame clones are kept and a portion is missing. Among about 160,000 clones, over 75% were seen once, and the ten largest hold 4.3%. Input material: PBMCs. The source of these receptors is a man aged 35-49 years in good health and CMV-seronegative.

The CDR3 nucleotides are TGTGCCAGCAGCGTAGCTGGACAGCCCCTAGGTGAGCAGTTCTTC. The encoded protein is CASSVAGQPLGEQFF. This chain connects TRBV9 to TRBJ2-1; D is perhaps TRBD1 (6 bases). The germline V gene encodes CDR1 SGDLS and CDR2 YYNGEE. V dropped 0 bases and J dropped 9 bases, with 16 bases sitting between them. This CDR3 region has 15 residues.

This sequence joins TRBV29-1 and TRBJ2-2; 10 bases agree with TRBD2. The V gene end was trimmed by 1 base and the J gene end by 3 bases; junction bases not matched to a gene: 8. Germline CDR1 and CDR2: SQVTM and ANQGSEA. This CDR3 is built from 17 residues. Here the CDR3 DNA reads TGCAGCGTTGAAGTGAGCGGGGGGGCTTTTTACACCGGGGAGCTGTTTTTT. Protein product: CSVEVSGGAFYTGELFF.

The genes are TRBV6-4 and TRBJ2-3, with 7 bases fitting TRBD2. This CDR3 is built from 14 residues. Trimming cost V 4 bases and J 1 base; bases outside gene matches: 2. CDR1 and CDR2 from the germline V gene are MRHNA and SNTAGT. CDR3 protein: CASSGAGGTDTQYF. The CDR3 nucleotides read TGTGCCAGCAGTGGGGCGGGGGGCACAGATACGCAGTATTTT.